Each of the 21 T cell receptor beta chains below was sequenced from the same sample in a study of cytomegalovirus exposure and HLA in healthy donors. The PCR employed 60 Vbeta primers together with 13 Jbeta primers. Data came from immunoSEQ multiplex PCR; TCRdb stores just in-frame clones and leaves some out. The data hold more than 95,000 clones, with around 74% observed a single time. The sequenced sample consisted of PBMCs. The receptors shown here come from a woman aged 18-30 years in good health and CMV-seronegative.

The J gene is TRBJ1-5, the V gene TRBV28, with D possibly matching TRBD1 (5 bases). The germline V and J ends were trimmed by 7 bases and 0 bases, with 13 bases remaining between them. The CDR3 covers 15 residues. Per the germline V gene, CDR1 is MDHEN and CDR2 is SYDVKM. CDR3 in amino acids: CASTLTGVSNQPQHF. For the CDR3, the DNA is TGTGCCAGCACCCTAACAGGAGTTAGCAATCAGCCCCAGCATTTT.

This clone came up a few times. CDR3 protein: CASSTTVLNEKLFF. The CDR3 DNA follows: TGTGCCAGTAGTACGACAGTGCTCAATGAAAAACTGTTTTTT. This chain joins TRBV19 and TRBJ1-4; D may be TRBD1 (5 bases). The germline gives CDR1 LNHDA, CDR2 SQIVND (reference sequence). The CDR3 loop spans 14 amino acids. Trimming cost V 4 bases and J 5 bases, with 11 bases left between them.

The rearrangement joins TRBV27 to TRBJ2-7, with TRBD2 as a possible D gene (6 bases). V lost 6 bases and J lost 1, with 13 bases in between. This CDR3 region has 14 residues. Germline V gives CDR1 MNHEY, CDR2 SMNVEV (reference sequence). The CDR3 region is CASSHRGSSYEQYF. The CDR3 DNA reads as TGTGCCAGCAGCCACCGGGGGTCTTCCTACGAGCAGTACTTC.

The chain carries TRBV7-3 and TRBJ2-3, with a tentative D call TRBD2 (5 bases). The CDR3 covers 15 residues. Germline loops: CDR1 SGHTA, CDR2 FQGTGA. Trimming took 2 bases from V and 2 from J, leaving 11 bases between them. Here the CDR3 reads CASSLVSGTTDTQYF. CDR3 bases: TGTGCCAGCAGCTTAGTAAGCGGAACCACAGATACGCAGTATTTT.

The V call is TRBV19, the J call TRBJ1-2, with D uncertain. The V end lost 3 bases, the J end lost 6 bases, and 14 bases lay between the germline ends. Germline loops: CDR1 LNHDA, CDR2 SQIVND (reference sequence). The length of the CDR3 is 14 residues. CDR3 coding DNA: TGTGCCAGTAGTATTAGCGGTTCCGTGGATGGCTACACCTTC. It yields the protein CASSISGSVDGYTF.

The chain couples TRBV19 to TRBJ1-2; 7 nucleotides align to TRBD1. V dropped 7 bases and J dropped 2; count of bases not matched to a gene: 4. Germline V CDR1 and CDR2: LNHDA, SQIVND (reference sequence). The CDR3 is made up of 13 amino acids. In DNA, the CDR3 is TGTGCCAGTATGAAAGGGGGCAACTATGGCTACACCTTC. Protein product: CASMKGGNYGYTF.

The V and J genes are TRBV6-5 and TRBJ1-6; D not resolved. The CDR3 runs to 13 residues. CDR1 is MNHEY, CDR2 SVGAGI, per germline. V was cut by 2 bases and J by 6 bases, with 5 bases left in between. CDR3 in DNA: TGTGCCAGCAGTTACCTCGTTAATTCACCCCTCCACTTT. Its translation is CASSYLVNSPLHF.

J is TRBJ2-3 and V is TRBV28, with 7 bases lining up with TRBD2. The V segment lost 5 bases and the J segment 4 bases; nucleotides outside the gene matches: 15. The CDR3 has 17 amino acids. Germline assignment: CDR1 MDHEN and CDR2 SYDVKM. Written as DNA, the CDR3 is TGTGCCAGCAGTCTACCCACCGGCCAACTAGCGTCAGATACGCAGTATTTT. Amino acid sequence: CASSLPTGQLASDTQYF.

The CDR3 DNA reads as TGCGCCAGCAGCGTGTCGGACAGGGACGGGCGGAACTATGGCTACACCTTC. This encodes CASSVSDRDGRNYGYTF. The chain joins TRBV5-1 to TRBJ1-2; 8 bases fit TRBD1. This CDR3 has 17 residues. V lost 4 bases and J lost 2; bases outside the gene matches: 13. The germline gives CDR1 SGHRS, CDR2 YFSETQ. Based on the CDR3 plus reference TRBV5-1 and TRBJ1-2, the full variable domain is KAGVTQTPRYLIKTRGQQVTLSCSPISGHRSVSWYQQTPGQGLQFLFEYFSETQRNKGNFPGRFSGRQFSNSRSEMNVSTLELGDSALYLCASSVSDRDGRNYGYTFGSGTRLTVV.

The CDR3 sequence is CASSLNRDSYEQYF. CDR3 coding DNA: TGCGCCAGCAGCTTGAATAGGGACAGCTACGAGCAGTACTTC. The gene calls are TRBV5-1 and TRBJ2-5, with 7 bases aligning to TRBD1. The DNA end lines up better with TRBJ2-7; the J call may be wrong. The length of the CDR3 is 14 residues. In germline, CDR1 is SGHRS, CDR2 YFSETQ.

J is TRBJ1-3 and V is TRBV7-9; TRBD1 matches 7 bases. The germline gives CDR1 SEHNR, CDR2 FQNEAQ (reference sequence). Trimming cost V 3 bases and J 4 bases; bases outside gene matches: 3. The CDR3 length is 14 residues. Here the CDR3 DNA reads TGTGCCAGCAGCTTGACAGGGAGAGGAAACACCATATATTTT. Its protein is CASSLTGRGNTIYF.

This clone was found a few times. The chain links TRBV7-6 to TRBJ1-4, with TRBD1 matching over 10 bases. CDR1 is SGHVS, CDR2 FNYEAQ, per germline. V lost 5 bases and J lost 7; bases outside the gene matches: 4. This CDR3 spans 14 amino acids. This CDR3 reads CASSRTGGSEKLFF. CDR3 bases: TGTGCCAGCAGCCGGACAGGGGGAAGTGAAAAACTGTTTTTT.

V is TRBV2 and J is TRBJ1-5, with 8 bases fitting TRBD1. Germline CDR1 reads SNHLY; CDR2 reads FYNNEI. With 1 base clipped from V and 0 bases from J, the junction kept 14 bases outside the gene matches. The CDR3 contains 20 residues. CDR3 region: CASSEERIGQGIFSNQPQHF. As DNA, the CDR3 is TGTGCCAGCAGTGAAGAAAGAATAGGACAGGGTATTTTTAGCAATCAGCCCCAGCATTTT. The full variable domain, rest sourced from reference TRBV2 and TRBJ1-5, is EPEVTQTPSHQVTQMGQEVILRCVPISNHLYFYWYRQILGQKVEFLVSFYNNEISEKSEIFDDQFSVERPDGSNFTLKIRSTKLEDSAMYFCASSEERIGQGIFSNQPQHFGDGTRLSIL.

This clone was recorded a few times. The chain has TRBV6-5 and TRBJ2-1; weak D call: TRBD1 (6 bases). V lost 4 bases to trimming and J lost 7 bases, with 20 bases between them. This CDR3 comprises 16 residues. Germline lookup yields CDR1 MNHEY and CDR2 SVGAGI. The CDR3 spells CASSSLIGGTSNEQFF. The DNA of the CDR3 is TGTGCCAGCAGTTCCTTAATAGGGGGAACCTCAAATGAGCAGTTCTTC.

This clone turned up a few times. The V call is TRBV19, the J call TRBJ1-5; D gene unclear. CDR3 length equals 14 residues. V shed 4 bases and J shed 1 base, with 8 bases lying between them. From germline, CDR1 is LNHDA and CDR2 SQIVND (reference sequence). This chain's CDR3 is CASSRQVSNQPQHF. CDR3 DNA: TGTGCCAGTAGTAGGCAGGTGAGCAATCAGCCCCAGCATTTT.

V and J are TRBV6-4 and TRBJ2-3, with TRBD2 matching over 12 bases. V lost 5 bases, J lost 2 bases, and 5 bases stayed unmatched. The length of the CDR3 is 16 residues. Looked up from germline, CDR1 is MRHNA and CDR2 is SNTAGT. The CDR3 here is CASSRLAGVLTDTQYF. The CDR3 DNA reads TGTGCCAGCAGTCGACTAGCGGGGGTTCTCACAGATACGCAGTATTTT.

The J gene is TRBJ1-6, the V gene TRBV6-5, with D unclear. This CDR3 region has 15 residues. Germline loops: CDR1 MNHEY, CDR2 SVGAGI. Trimming took off 3 bases at V and 7 bases at J, with 13 bases between the two ends. The CDR3 loop is CASSYFDGGNSPLHF. Written as DNA, the CDR3 is TGTGCCAGCAGTTATTTCGACGGAGGAAATTCACCCCTCCACTTT.

The chain's CDR3 is CASSFSGTPAYGYTF. DNA of the CDR3: TGTGCCAGCAGTTTTTCCGGGACACCAGCCTATGGCTACACCTTC. The rearrangement joins TRBV27 to TRBJ1-2; TRBD1 is a possible D gene (6 bases). Deletions cut 3 bases from V and 4 bases from J, with 15 bases between. This CDR3 comprises 15 residues. The germline gives CDR1 MNHEY, CDR2 SMNVEV (reference sequence).

The chain employs TRBV29-1 and TRBJ1-1; D gene uncertain. The V end lost 4 bases, the J end lost 5 bases, and 14 bases lay between the germline ends. This CDR3 comprises 13 residues. Germline lookup yields CDR1 SQVTM and CDR2 ANQGSEA. The CDR3: CSVVPTAGTEAFF. CDR3 coding DNA: TGCAGCGTTGTCCCCACGGCGGGAACTGAAGCTTTCTTT.

The chain joins TRBV6-1 to TRBJ1-5; TRBD1 matches 7 bases. The CDR3 covers 13 residues. The junction had 6 bases not matched to a gene; V was cut back by 11 bases and J by 2 bases. The germline V gene encodes CDR1 MNHNS and CDR2 SASEGT. CDR3 sequence reads: CAVPTGGNQPQHF. The CDR3 nucleotides read TGTGCCGTACCCACAGGGGGCAATCAGCCCCAGCATTTT.

This clone showed up just once. This chain links TRBV6-1 with TRBJ1-4; D call uncertain. The V gene's germline CDR1 is MNHNS and CDR2 SASEGT. The CDR3 has 15 residues. V was cut by 5 bases and J by 0 bases, with 10 bases left in between. The CDR3 sequence is CASSNQVATNEKLFF. The CDR3 nucleotides read TGTGCCAGCAGTAACCAGGTCGCAACTAATGAAAAACTGTTTTTT.